These 18 T cell receptor beta chains were all obtained from the same sample, sequenced in a study of blood T cell repertoires in COVID-19. TCRdb's copy holds only in-frame clones and misses some; the assay was immunoSEQ multiplex PCR. The table lists 250,000 to 300,000 clones, roughly 85% of them singletons. Sequencing was done on a sample of peripheral blood. These receptors all stem from a man in his fifties with active or convalescent COVID-19.

V gene TRBV28 combines with J gene TRBJ2-7; TRBD1 matches at 9 bases. Germline CDR1 MDHEN, CDR2 SYDVKM. The CDR3 covers 14 residues. The J segment lost 4 bases and the V segment lost 0 bases, leaving 1 base of the junction unmatched. CDR3 sequence: CASSLWDRGYEQYF. CDR3 in DNA: TGTGCCAGCAGTTTATGGGACAGGGGATACGAGCAGTACTTC.

This clone has a handful of counts. The rearrangement links TRBV4-3 to TRBJ1-2, with D perhaps TRBD1 (6 bases). Germline CDR1 reads LGHNA; CDR2 reads YSLEER. V dropped 0 bases and J dropped 3 bases, with 14 bases sitting between them. The CDR3 sequence is 16 residues long. This CDR3 is CASSQDRGGWDYGYTF. In DNA, the CDR3 is TGCGCCAGCAGCCAAGATAGGGGGGGTTGGGACTATGGCTACACCTTC.

This chain joins TRBV5-1 and TRBJ2-7, with 7 bases that match TRBD2. CDR1 and CDR2 (germline): SGHRS, YFSETQ. This CDR3 has 13 amino acids. The V gene end was trimmed by 3 bases and the J gene end by 3 bases; junction bases not matched to a gene: 3. Here the CDR3 DNA reads TGCGCCAGCAGCTCGACTAGCAGCTACGAGCAGTACTTC. This translates into CASSSTSSYEQYF. The complete variable domain, with remaining parts taken from reference TRBV5-1 and TRBJ2-7, reads KAGVTQTPRYLIKTRGQQVTLSCSPISGHRSVSWYQQTPGQGLQFLFEYFSETQRNKGNFPGRFSGRQFSNSRSEMNVSTLELGDSALYLCASSSTSSYEQYFGPGTRLTVT.

This clone was recorded a few times. The V gene is TRBV7-9, the J gene TRBJ2-3, with TRBD1 as a possible D gene (5 bases). The CDR3 runs 15 residues. Germline lookup yields CDR1 SEHNR and CDR2 FQNEAQ (reference sequence). V lost 5 bases to trimming and J lost 2 bases, with 14 bases between them. The chain's CDR3 is CASSLKVDTTDTQYF. CDR3 nucleotides: TGTGCCAGCAGCCTCAAGGTGGACACCACAGATACGCAGTATTTT.

The chain is built from TRBV7-3 and TRBJ1-1, with TRBD1 matching over 7 bases. V lost 1 base to trimming and J lost 8 bases; unmatched junction nucleotides: 10. The CDR3 loop spans 15 amino acids. Germline-derived CDR1 and CDR2 are SGHTA and FQGTGA. The CDR3 region is CASSLSGYAGQEAFF. The CDR3 coding sequence is TGTGCCAGCAGCTTAAGTGGGTATGCGGGACAGGAAGCTTTCTTT.

V gene TRBV11-2 combines with J gene TRBJ2-3, with 8 bases that match TRBD2. V gave up 3 bases and J gave up 4 bases; unmatched junction bases: 9. Germline CDR1 SGHAT, CDR2 FQNNGV. CDR3 size: 16 residues. CDR3 coding DNA: TGTGCCAGCAGCTTGGCTAGGCTAGCGGGTGCAGATACGCAGTATTTT. The encoded protein is CASSLARLAGADTQYF.

The chain recombines TRBV7-2 with TRBJ2-3; TRBD2 matches at 14 bases. V was pared by 0 bases and J by 4 bases, with 3 bases of the junction left unmatched. The germline V gene has CDR1 SGHTA and CDR2 FQGNSA. The CDR3 totals 17 residues. The CDR3 protein is CASSLAKTSGRADTQYF. CDR3 nucleotide sequence: TGTGCCAGCAGCTTAGCGAAGACTAGCGGGAGGGCAGATACGCAGTATTTT.

The chain recombines TRBV29-1 with TRBJ1-1, with D maybe TRBD1 (5 bases). CDR1 SQVTM and CDR2 ANQGSEA come from the germline V gene. The CDR3 is 13 amino acids. V dropped 4 bases and J dropped 4 bases, with 13 bases sitting between them. Written as DNA, the CDR3 is TGCAGCGTTGGCAAGGGGCGCGGCACTGAAGCTTTCTTT. Its protein is CSVGKGRGTEAFF.

This clone has just one count. V gene TRBV18 combines with J gene TRBJ1-6, with D possibly matching TRBD1 (6 bases). This CDR3 contains 17 residues. Trimming took 4 bases from V and 5 from J, leaving 18 bases between them. Per germline, CDR1 KGHSH and CDR2 LQKENI. CDR3 in DNA: TGTGCCAGCTCACTTCTACCGACAGGTTTTGATAATTCACCCCTCCACTTT. Its translation: CASSLLPTGFDNSPLHF.

The rearrangement uses TRBV7-6 and TRBJ2-5; tentative D call: TRBD2 (5 bases). The length of the CDR3 is 15 residues. Germline loops: CDR1 SGHVS, CDR2 FNYEAQ. V dropped 1 base and J dropped 6 bases, with 15 bases sitting between them. The CDR3 reads CASSLDEGAAKTQYF. Here the CDR3 DNA reads TGTGCCAGCAGCTTAGATGAGGGAGCAGCGAAGACCCAGTACTTC.

V and J are TRBV6-5 and TRBJ1-1; D gene ambiguous. V was pared by 8 bases and J by 0 bases, with 10 bases between. Germline CDR1 MNHEY, CDR2 SVGAGI. The CDR3 totals 13 residues. The CDR3 reads CASYGRLNTEAFF. The DNA for the CDR3 is TGTGCCAGCTATGGGCGCTTGAACACTGAAGCTTTCTTT.

This chain uses TRBV3-1 (or the pseudogene TRBV3-2) with TRBJ2-6, with TRBD1 matching 7 bases. The V and J ends lost 5 bases and 0 bases, in that order; junction bases with no gene match: 7. This CDR3 region has 17 residues. Germline V CDR1 and CDR2: LGHDT, YNNKEL (reference sequence). CDR3 protein: CASSKTGTLSGANVLTF. The CDR3 region has the DNA TGTGCCAGCAGCAAGACAGGGACCCTCTCTGGGGCCAACGTCCTGACTTTC.

In its sample, this clone was seen once. The chain is built from TRBV2 and TRBJ2-1; D is perhaps TRBD2 (6 bases). Germline assignment: CDR1 SNHLY and CDR2 FYNNEI. The CDR3 consists of 13 residues. Trimming removed 5 bases from V and 6 bases from J, with 11 bases in between. DNA of the CDR3: TGTGCCAGCAGTAGACTAGACATCAATGAGCAGTTCTTC. Translating gives CASSRLDINEQFF.

This chain joins TRBV7-2 and TRBJ1-1, with D maybe TRBD1 (5 bases). Trimming took 5 bases from V and 2 from J, leaving 9 bases between them. The germline V gene encodes CDR1 SGHTA and CDR2 FQGNSA. The CDR3 has 13 residues. CDR3 residues: CASSGQHNTEAFF. CDR3 bases: TGTGCCAGCAGCGGACAACACAACACTGAAGCTTTCTTT.

The chain has TRBV20-1 and TRBJ1-1, with D perhaps TRBD1 (5 bases). CDR1 and CDR2 from the germline V gene are DFQATT and SNEGSKA (reference sequence). CDR3 length: 11 residues. Trimming shortened V by 5 bases and J by 6 bases, and 10 bases separated the two germline ends. The CDR3 nucleotides are TGCAGTGCTCGACAGCTCTCTGAAGCTTTCTTT. This encodes CSARQLSEAFF.

This clone was seen only a few times. This chain's CDR3 is CASSPQGSRTEAFF. As DNA, the CDR3 is TGCGCCAGCAGCCCCCAGGGGTCCCGTACTGAAGCTTTCTTT. The V call is TRBV5-1, the J call TRBJ1-1, with D perhaps matching TRBD1 (6 bases). Germline-derived CDR1 and CDR2 are SGHRS and YFSETQ. The CDR3 extends over 14 amino acids. The V end lost 4 bases, the J end lost 5 bases, and 15 bases lay between the germline ends.

This chain connects TRBV5-6 to TRBJ2-5; TRBD2 aligns across 7 bases. The V gene's germline CDR1 is SGHDT and CDR2 YYEEEE. V lost 3 bases and J lost 9; bases outside the gene matches: 11. The CDR3 runs 14 residues. This chain's CDR3 is CASSSGGRWQAQYF. CDR3 in DNA: TGTGCCAGCAGCTCGGGAGGTCGTTGGCAGGCCCAGTACTTC.

The rearrangement joins TRBV4-3 to TRBJ2-7, with a tentative D call TRBD2 (6 bases). The V end lost 1 base, the J end lost 0 bases, and 10 bases lay between the germline ends. There are 15 residues in the CDR3. CDR1 and CDR2 from the germline V gene are LGHNA and YSLEER. The CDR3 nucleotides read TGCGCCAGCAGCCAAGGGGCGGGACCCTCCTACGAGCAGTACTTC. The encoded protein is CASSQGAGPSYEQYF.